This TCR beta chain was recovered during a study of T-cell memory formation after mild COVID-19. Study context: In these data, TCR clusters were largely donor specific.

CDR1 is KGHSH, CDR2 LQKENI, per germline. V shed 3 bases and J shed 0 bases, with 14 bases lying between them. This CDR3 region has 16 residues. Using constant-segment primers, 5'RACE produced TCR alpha and TCR beta cDNA libraries carrying sample barcodes and UMIs. In TCRdb, the 5' RACE reads were re-called with MiXCR into one record per CDR3 protein. The repertoire holds roughly 250,000 distinct CDR3 sequences, with 16% as singletons. This clonotype has more than one count but fewer than ten. Sequencing was carried out using PBMCs or a T cell subset sorted from them (not recorded which). This sequence joins TRBV18 and TRBJ1-2, with TRBD1 as a possible D gene (6 bases). This TCR was recovered from a man younger than 35 who had mild COVID-19 (a few samples of this study predate the infection). Cell type and time point are not known. The CDR3 sequence is CASSPRQALPNYGYTF. The DNA for the CDR3 is TGTGCCAGCTCACCTAGACAGGCGCTCCCTAACTATGGCTACACCTTC.